This T cell receptor (beta chain) appears in the sequencing data of a study of monozygotic twins with inflammatory bowel disease. Broader study findings: Fewer clonotypes were shared with others by IBD patients than by healthy twins, especially with disease activity.

TCRdb re-called the 5' RACE reads; every CDR3 protein appears as one record, without DNA. The table lists about 160,000 distinct CDR3 sequences. On this clonotype itself: As yet, its antigen is unknown.

This CDR3 spans 19 amino acids. The chain recombines TRBV21-1 with TRBJ2-2; TCRdb reports TRBD2, a call that lacks DNA to check it against. TRBV21-1 is tagged as a pseudogene. Material: blood. The TCR originated in a human donor with ulcerative colitis or Crohn's disease, or a healthy co-twin of an affected twin (not recorded which). CDR3 amino acids: CASSKKTPLTSGVTGELFF.